This T cell receptor beta chain was sequenced for a study of blood T cells in healthy people across ages. Study-wide points: In older individuals, TCR beta diversity per million T cells was lower, falling roughly linearly with age.

Whenever a sample was processed, at least 6 million PBMCs were isolated. Through a sample-barcoded 5' primer and a J-beta primer mix, a second PCR was run for roughly 6 to 11 cycles. One entry per CDR3 protein, called by TCRdb with MiXCR from the 5' RACE reads. The profile shows 450,000 to 650,000 distinct CDR3 sequences, around 24% of them singletons. This clonotype has just a few counts. What it binds is unknown. CDR1 is ENHRY, CDR2 SYGVKD, per germline. CDR3 length equals 15 residues. V gave up 5 bases and J gave up 1 base, with 12 bases separating them. Another study also made use of these data, one on T cells of mothers and their children. Per that paper: A few healthy Caucasian mothers served as donors, and their six children did as well. Every mother supplied over 8.5 million TCR beta CDR3 reads and every child 2.5 million to 3.5 million.

The chain joins TRBV10-3 to TRBJ1-5; tentative D call: TRBD1 (5 bases). What was sequenced was blood. The source is a boy younger than 18 in good health. CDR3 sequence (DNA): TGTGCCATCAGTTCGGACAACGGCAGCAATCAGCCCCAGCATTTT. It yields the protein CAISSDNGSNQPQHF.